The entry below gives a single T cell receptor beta chain sequence along with its context. The entry originates in a study of blood T cell repertoires in COVID-19. Looking at the study overall: Samples representing acute and convalescent COVID-19 were sourced from the United States, Italy and Spain.

This CDR3 is built from 13 residues. The V and J ends lost 6 bases and 2 bases, in that order; junction bases with no gene match: 1. Germline values: CDR1 SNHLY, CDR2 FYNNEI. Here immunoSEQ multiplex PCR was the method, and the copy in TCRdb shows in-frame clones only, minus some. The repertoire holds under 250,000 clones, with around four fifths as singletons. The sample consisted of peripheral blood. The V gene is TRBV2, the J gene TRBJ1-2; 9 bases match TRBD1. This sequence was found in a woman between 35 and 50 years old with active or convalescent COVID-19. The CDR3 DNA is TGTGCCAGCAGGGGGACAGGGAACTATGGCTACACCTTC. Its protein is CASRGTGNYGYTF.